A selection of T cell receptor beta chains follows, all from one sample in a study of blood T cell repertoires in COVID-19. Measured with immunoSEQ multiplex PCR; TCRdb has only the in-frame clones, and not every one. In the table there are approximately 500,000 clones, 75% to 90% of which are singletons. The sequenced sample was peripheral blood. Every receptor here comes from a man aged 18 to 30 with COVID-19, enrolled during active disease. The CDR3 runs from the conserved cysteine through the conserved F or W. A D gene is named only where the DNA matches it firmly. Clone size is shown for a subset of rows, as once, few, many or a class of expanded clone.

V gene: TRBV11-2; clone size: once; CDR3 length: 16; J gene: TRBJ1-4; D gene: .; CDR3 DNA: TGTGCCAGCAGCTCGCGGGCGGCTGCAACTAATGAAAAACTGTTTTTT; CDR3 protein: CASSSRAAATNEKLFF
V gene: TRBV6-5; clone size: .; CDR3 length: 15; J gene: TRBJ2-3; D gene: .; CDR3 DNA: TGTGCCAGCAGTTACTCAGGGGGAGTGACAGATACGCAGTATTTT; CDR3 protein: CASSYSGGVTDTQYF
V gene: TRBV3-1/TRBV3-2; clone size: .; CDR3 length: 14; J gene: TRBJ1-6; D gene: .; CDR3 DNA: TGTGCCAGCACCTTGGGGACATTGGGTTCACCCCTCCACTTT; CDR3 protein: CASTLGTLGSPLHF
V gene: TRBV19; clone size: .; CDR3 length: 18; J gene: TRBJ2-2; D gene: .; CDR3 DNA: TGTGCCAGTAGTATTGAGGAGGGACCCTCCCTGTGGACCGGGGAGCTGTTTTTT; CDR3 protein: CASSIEEGPSLWTGELFF
V gene: TRBV18; clone size: .; CDR3 length: 15; J gene: TRBJ1-2; D gene: .; CDR3 DNA: TGTGCCAGCTCACCGCCGCAGGGAAAGAACTATGGCTACACCTTC; CDR3 protein: CASSPPQGKNYGYTF
V gene: TRBV29-1; clone size: .; CDR3 length: 11; J gene: TRBJ1-2; D gene: .; CDR3 DNA: TGCAGCGTACGGGAGGGCTATGGCTACACCTTC; CDR3 protein: CSVREGYGYTF
V gene: TRBV5-1; clone size: many; CDR3 length: 16; J gene: TRBJ2-3; D gene: TRBD2; CDR3 DNA: TGCGCCAGCAGCCCCCTCCCCGGGACTAGCGGGGGGCGGGGGTATTTT; CDR3 protein: CASSPLPGTSGGRGYF
V gene: TRBV6-5; clone size: once; CDR3 length: 13; J gene: TRBJ1-2; D gene: .; CDR3 DNA: TGTGCCAGTGGGTTTCAGGGGTATGGTGGCTACACCTTC; CDR3 protein: CASGFQGYGGYTF
V gene: TRBV2; clone size: .; CDR3 length: 18; J gene: TRBJ2-7; D gene: TRBD2; CDR3 DNA: TGTGCCAGCAGTGAATTGACCCCGGGACTAGGAGTATCATACGAGCAGTACTTC; CDR3 protein: CASSELTPGLGVSYEQYF
V gene: TRBV14; clone size: few; CDR3 length: 13; J gene: TRBJ1-6; D gene: .; CDR3 DNA: TGTGCCAGCAGCCAAATCCTTAATTCACCCCTCCACTTT; CDR3 protein: CASSQILNSPLHF
V gene: TRBV27; clone size: .; CDR3 length: 14; J gene: TRBJ1-2; D gene: TRBD1; CDR3 DNA: TGTGCCAGCAGCAAACTACAGGGGGCGGGGGGCTACACCTTC; CDR3 protein: CASSKLQGAGGYTF
V gene: TRBV15; clone size: .; CDR3 length: 15; J gene: TRBJ2-1; D gene: TRBD1; CDR3 DNA: TGTGCCACCAGCACAACAGGGGCGCTAAACAATGAGCAGTTCTTC; CDR3 protein: CATSTTGALNNEQFF
V gene: TRBV19; clone size: .; CDR3 length: 15; J gene: TRBJ2-5; D gene: .; CDR3 DNA: TGTGCCAGTAGTATCAGCGGCATATCCCAAGAGACCCAGTACTTC; CDR3 protein: CASSISGISQETQYF
V gene: TRBV21-1; clone size: .; CDR3 length: 17; J gene: TRBJ1-5; D gene: .; CDR3 DNA: TGTGCCAGCAGCGGTTTTCAGGGGGGCGATAGCAATCAGCCCCAGCATTTT; CDR3 protein: CASSGFQGGDSNQPQHF
V gene: TRBV15; clone size: .; CDR3 length: 15; J gene: TRBJ2-7; D gene: TRBD2; CDR3 DNA: TGTGCCGTCAGTGAGGGGAGCGGGAGGCCCCCCGAGCAGTACTTC; CDR3 protein: CAVSEGSGRPPEQYF
V gene: TRBV5-6; clone size: .; CDR3 length: 12; J gene: TRBJ2-7; D gene: TRBD2; CDR3 DNA: TGTGCCAGCAGCGGGACTAGTTTCGAGCAGTACTTC; CDR3 protein: CASSGTSFEQYF
V gene: TRBV2; clone size: .; CDR3 length: 17; J gene: TRBJ2-3; D gene: .; CDR3 DNA: TGTGCCAGCTTAACAAGCTTCCCGGACAGCGGCACAGATACGCAGTATTTT; CDR3 protein: CASLTSFPDSGTDTQYF
V gene: TRBV3-1/TRBV3-2; clone size: .; CDR3 length: 16; J gene: TRBJ2-3; D gene: TRBD2; CDR3 DNA: TGTGCCAGCAGCAGATACAGCGGGGGAAACACAGATACGCAGTATTTT; CDR3 protein: CASSRYSGGNTDTQYF
V gene: TRBV27; clone size: .; CDR3 length: 13; J gene: TRBJ2-1; D gene: TRBD2; CDR3 DNA: TGTGCCAGCAGAGTGGGACTAGTCAGTGAGCAGTTCTTC; CDR3 protein: CASRVGLVSEQFF
V gene: TRBV7-3; clone size: once; CDR3 length: 14; J gene: TRBJ2-2; D gene: TRBD2; CDR3 DNA: TGTGCCAGCAGCCCCGGGACTAGCGGCGGGGAGCTGTTTTTT; CDR3 protein: CASSPGTSGGELFF
V gene: TRBV2; clone size: .; CDR3 length: 14; J gene: TRBJ2-7; D gene: .; CDR3 DNA: TGTGCCACACAGGGACATTCCCGTGCCTACGAGCAGTACTTC; CDR3 protein: CATQGHSRAYEQYF
V gene: TRBV27; clone size: .; CDR3 length: 14; J gene: TRBJ2-7; D gene: .; CDR3 DNA: TGTGCCAGCAGTTTAGGACTAACCCCCTACGAGCAGTACTTC; CDR3 protein: CASSLGLTPYEQYF
V gene: TRBV9; clone size: .; CDR3 length: 16; J gene: TRBJ2-1; D gene: TRBD1; CDR3 DNA: TGTGCCAGCAGCGTCGCCGGGACAGGGGTCCCGTGGGAGCAGTTCTTC; CDR3 protein: CASSVAGTGVPWEQFF
V gene: TRBV21-1; clone size: once; CDR3 length: 13; J gene: TRBJ2-7; D gene: .; CDR3 DNA: TGTGCCAGCAATACTCAGGGTTCCTACGAGCAGTACTTC; CDR3 protein: CASNTQGSYEQYF
V gene: TRBV19; clone size: .; CDR3 length: 17; J gene: TRBJ1-2; D gene: .; CDR3 DNA: TGTGCCAGTAGTACGGGGGGCAGGACACCCGTCCACTATGGCTACACCTTC; CDR3 protein: CASSTGGRTPVHYGYTF
V gene: TRBV7-2; clone size: .; CDR3 length: 14; J gene: TRBJ2-7; D gene: .; CDR3 DNA: TGTGCCAGCAGCTTCAGTGCCCCGGGGTACGAGCAGTACTTC; CDR3 protein: CASSFSAPGYEQYF
V gene: TRBV29-1; clone size: once; CDR3 length: 11; J gene: TRBJ1-2; D gene: .; CDR3 DNA: TGCAGCGTTGAAAAGTTAGGACAGCCGGCCTTC; CDR3 protein: CSVEKLGQPAF
V gene: TRBV5-1; clone size: .; CDR3 length: 15; J gene: TRBJ2-1; D gene: .; CDR3 DNA: TGCGCCAGCAGCATAAGCGGAAGCTCCTACAATGAGCAGTTCTTC; CDR3 protein: CASSISGSSYNEQFF
V gene: TRBV29-1; clone size: .; CDR3 length: 12; J gene: TRBJ2-7; D gene: TRBD2; CDR3 DNA: TGCAGCGTCGGGACTAGGGCGTACGAGCAGTACTTC; CDR3 protein: CSVGTRAYEQYF
V gene: TRBV29-1; clone size: once; CDR3 length: 11; J gene: TRBJ2-3; D gene: .; CDR3 DNA: TGCAGCGTAGAGGACACAGATACGCAGTATTTT; CDR3 protein: CSVEDTDTQYF
V gene: TRBV2; clone size: .; CDR3 length: 14; J gene: TRBJ1-2; D gene: .; CDR3 DNA: TGTGCCAGCAGTGAGGTACTCTCTTCGGGGGGCTACACCTTC; CDR3 protein: CASSEVLSSGGYTF
V gene: TRBV9; clone size: .; CDR3 length: 11; J gene: TRBJ2-7; D gene: .; CDR3 DNA: TGTGCCAGCAGCCCCCTTCCGAGCGAGTACTTC; CDR3 protein: CASSPLPSEYF
V gene: TRBV11-3; clone size: .; CDR3 length: 13; J gene: TRBJ1-6; D gene: .; CDR3 DNA: TGTGCCAGCAGCTTGGACTTAAATTCACCCCTCCACTTT; CDR3 protein: CASSLDLNSPLHF
V gene: TRBV6-1; clone size: .; CDR3 length: 13; J gene: TRBJ1-6; D gene: .; CDR3 DNA: TGTGCCAGCAGTGAGAGGGGGATTTCACCCCTCCACTTT; CDR3 protein: CASSERGISPLHF
V gene: TRBV6-1; clone size: few; CDR3 length: 16; J gene: TRBJ2-7; D gene: TRBD1; CDR3 DNA: TGTGCCAGCAGTGACCCGGGACAGGGTTTATTCTCCGAGCAGTACTTC; CDR3 protein: CASSDPGQGLFSEQYF
V gene: TRBV5-1; clone size: once; CDR3 length: 13; J gene: TRBJ2-1; D gene: TRBD2; CDR3 DNA: TGCGCCAGCAGCTTGGAGCGGGGCGATGAGCAGTTCTTC; CDR3 protein: CASSLERGDEQFF
V gene: TRBV13; clone size: .; CDR3 length: 15; J gene: TRBJ2-2; D gene: TRBD2; CDR3 DNA: TGTGCCAGCAGCTTACTAGCGGTGGAATCCGGGGAGCTGTTTTTT; CDR3 protein: CASSLLAVESGELFF
V gene: TRBV25-1; clone size: .; CDR3 length: 14; J gene: TRBJ2-5; D gene: TRBD1; CDR3 DNA: TGTGCCAGCAGTGAAGTAGACAGGGCGGAGACCCAGTACTTC; CDR3 protein: CASSEVDRAETQYF
V gene: TRBV11-2; clone size: .; CDR3 length: 15; J gene: TRBJ2-1; D gene: TRBD2; CDR3 DNA: TGTGCCAGCAGCTTTACTAGCGGGAGGACCAATGAGCAGTTCTTC; CDR3 protein: CASSFTSGRTNEQFF
V gene: TRBV7-6; clone size: .; CDR3 length: 15; J gene: TRBJ2-5; D gene: TRBD2; CDR3 DNA: TGTGCCAGCAGCCTTAGCGGGGGGGCTGGGGAGACCCAGTACTTC; CDR3 protein: CASSLSGGAGETQYF
V gene: TRBV3-1/TRBV3-2; clone size: .; CDR3 length: 16; J gene: TRBJ1-1; D gene: .; CDR3 DNA: TGTGCCAGCAGCCAACAGTATCGACGGAGTAACACTGAAGCTTTCTTT; CDR3 protein: CASSQQYRRSNTEAFF
V gene: TRBV6-1; clone size: .; CDR3 length: 13; J gene: TRBJ1-6; D gene: .; CDR3 DNA: TGTGCCAGCAGTGAACAGGCCGATTCACCCCTCCACTTT; CDR3 protein: CASSEQADSPLHF
V gene: TRBV19; clone size: .; CDR3 length: 18; J gene: TRBJ2-5; D gene: TRBD1; CDR3 DNA: TGTGCCAGTAGTGCTACCGGGACAGGGGGCCTAGATCCAGAGACCCAGTACTTC; CDR3 protein: CASSATGTGGLDPETQYF
V gene: TRBV12-3/TRBV12-4; clone size: .; CDR3 length: 11; J gene: TRBJ1-1; D gene: .; CDR3 DNA: TGTGCCAGCCATAGGGGCACTGAAGCTTTCTTT; CDR3 protein: CASHRGTEAFF
V gene: TRBV15; clone size: .; CDR3 length: 15; J gene: TRBJ2-5; D gene: .; CDR3 DNA: TGTGCCACCAGCAGAGATGGGGGGTGGGGAGAGACCCAGTACTTC; CDR3 protein: CATSRDGGWGETQYF
V gene: TRBV18; clone size: .; CDR3 length: 14; J gene: TRBJ1-2; D gene: TRBD1; CDR3 DNA: TGTGCCAGCTCATCGGGACAGGGTGACTATGGCTACACCTTC; CDR3 protein: CASSSGQGDYGYTF
V gene: TRBV6-6; clone size: .; CDR3 length: 16; J gene: TRBJ1-2; D gene: .; CDR3 DNA: TGTGCCAGCAGTTACTCGAACCTTCTAGTAGGCTATGGCTACACCTTC; CDR3 protein: CASSYSNLLVGYGYTF
V gene: TRBV4-1; clone size: .; CDR3 length: 14; J gene: TRBJ1-4; D gene: .; CDR3 DNA: TGCGCCAGCAGCCAGGGGGCGCGGTCGAAAAAACTGTTTTTT; CDR3 protein: CASSQGARSKKLFF
V gene: TRBV10-1; clone size: once; CDR3 length: 18; J gene: TRBJ2-7; D gene: TRBD2; CDR3 DNA: TGCGCCAGCAGTAATAGGGCTAGCGGGAGGGGGGACTCCTACGAGCAGTACTTC; CDR3 protein: CASSNRASGRGDSYEQYF
V gene: TRBV6-1; clone size: .; CDR3 length: 15; J gene: TRBJ1-6; D gene: TRBD1; CDR3 DNA: TGTGCCAGCAGTGAATTTGGGACAGGGTCCTCACCCCTCCACTTT; CDR3 protein: CASSEFGTGSSPLHF
V gene: TRBV30; clone size: .; CDR3 length: 12; J gene: TRBJ2-6; D gene: .; CDR3 DNA: TGTGCCTGGAGTGTAGCCGCCGGCGTCCTGACTTTC; CDR3 protein: CAWSVAAGVLTF
V gene: TRBV10-3; clone size: .; CDR3 length: 14; J gene: TRBJ2-3; D gene: .; CDR3 DNA: TGTGCCATCAGTTCAGACAGCAGCACAGATACGCAGTATTTT; CDR3 protein: CAISSDSSTDTQYF
V gene: TRBV27; clone size: .; CDR3 length: 19; J gene: TRBJ2-6; D gene: TRBD1; CDR3 DNA: TGTGCCAGCAGTTTGAAGCGGAGGACAGGGAACTCTGGGGCCAACGTCCTGACTTTC; CDR3 protein: CASSLKRRTGNSGANVLTF
V gene: TRBV11-3; clone size: .; CDR3 length: 17; J gene: TRBJ2-2; D gene: TRBD2; CDR3 DNA: TGTGCCAGCAGCTTAGTCGGGCTAGCGGGGGCCACCGGGGAGCTGTTTTTT; CDR3 protein: CASSLVGLAGATGELFF